These 25 T cell receptor beta chains share one sample of origin, sequenced in a study of spatial heterogeneity in lung cancer. TCRdb fed the 5' RACE reads into MiXCR, producing one record per CDR3 protein. The sample has 95,000 to 120,000 distinct CDR3 sequences, 11% seen once. As for time point: blood at routine non-recurrence follow-up after resection. The sample was PBMCs, taken at follow-up. These receptors originate from a female donor with early-stage non-small cell lung cancer.

A few counts support this clonotype. The gene calls are TRBV11-2 and TRBJ2-5; 8 bases are a match to TRBD1. Germline assignment: CDR1 SGHAT and CDR2 FQNNGV. V lost 5 bases, J lost 5 bases, and 10 bases stayed unmatched. The CDR3 spans 15 residues. CDR3 nucleotide sequence: TGTGCCAGCAGCATAAGGACAGGGCTAGGGGAGACCCAGTACTTC. Translating gives CASSIRTGLGETQYF.

This clonotype occurred many times. The chain has TRBV4-2 and TRBJ1-3; possibly TRBD1 for D (5 bases). With 0 bases removed from V and 7 bases from J, the gap between germline ends came to 13 bases. This CDR3 spans 15 amino acids. The V gene's germline CDR1 is LGHNA and CDR2 YNFKEQ. The CDR3 sequence is CASSQELRQSNTIYF. The CDR3 DNA follows: TGTGCCAGCAGCCAAGAGTTGAGACAGTCGAACACCATATATTTT.

Only a few counts were recorded for this clonotype. The rearrangement uses TRBV7-6 and TRBJ2-1, with 8 bases aligning to TRBD2. V gave up 5 bases and J gave up 2 bases; unmatched junction bases: 8. The CDR3 is 16 residues long. Germline V gives CDR1 SGHVS, CDR2 FNYEAQ. The CDR3 protein is CASSRVAGSTYNEQFF. DNA for the CDR3: TGTGCCAGCAGCAGAGTAGCGGGATCTACCTACAATGAGCAGTTCTTC.

This clonotype was recorded at least ten times. The chain combines TRBV12-3 or TRBV12-4 with TRBJ1-1; no clear D gene. V gave up 3 bases and J gave up 5 bases, with 4 bases separating them. The CDR3 spans 11 residues. The CDR3 DNA is TGTGCCAGCAGTTTTCGGACTGAAGCTTTCTTT. It is translated as CASSFRTEAFF.

The chain has TRBV7-8 and TRBJ2-1; 7 bases align to TRBD2. CDR3 size: 15 residues. Germline CDR1 is SGHVS and CDR2 is FQNEAQ. V shed 1 base and J 6 bases; nucleotides not matched to a gene: 6. The CDR3 is CASSLGGLAANEQFF. The CDR3 region has the DNA TGTGCCAGCAGCTTAGGTGGCCTAGCGGCCAATGAGCAGTTCTTC.

The chain recombines TRBV30 with TRBJ2-5; D is possibly TRBD1 (5 bases). The germline gives CDR1 GTSNPN, CDR2 SVGIG (reference sequence). The CDR3 runs 12 residues. The ends were cut back, 4 bases at V and 5 bases at J, with 11 bases in the middle. CDR3 loop: CAWTSGWETQYF. The CDR3 nucleotides are TGTGCCTGGACTTCAGGGTGGGAGACCCAGTACTTC.

Ten or more counts support this clonotype. V and J are TRBV7-2 and TRBJ2-1; the D is unclear. The V gene lost 4 bases and the J gene lost 0 bases, with 10 bases spanning the gap. In germline, CDR1 is SGHTA, CDR2 FQGNSA. This CDR3 comprises 15 residues. The CDR3: CASSSYYSSYNEQFF. CDR3 nucleotide sequence: TGTGCCAGCAGCTCTTATTATAGCTCCTACAATGAGCAGTTCTTC.

The gene calls are TRBV19 and TRBJ1-4; the D gene is possibly TRBD1 (5 bases). This CDR3 spans 16 amino acids. Germline V gene lookup returns CDR1 LNHDA and CDR2 SQIVND (reference sequence). Between the trimmed V and J ends, which lost 4 bases and 7 bases, there was a span of 19 bases. CDR3 bases: TGTGCCAGTAGTAATGCCGGGACCCTAAAGAGTGAAAAACTGTTTTTT. Translating it yields CASSNAGTLKSEKLFF. The variable domain in full, with the rest retrieved from reference TRBV19 and TRBJ1-4, is DGGITQSPKYLFRKEGQNVTLSCEQNLNHDAMYWYRQDPGQGLRLIYYSQIVNDFQKGDIAEGYSVSREKKESFPLTVTSAQKNPTAFYLCASSNAGTLKSEKLFFGSGTQLSVL.

V gene TRBV7-6 combines with J gene TRBJ2-1, with D maybe TRBD2 (6 bases). This CDR3 contains 16 residues. The germline V gene encodes CDR1 SGHVS and CDR2 FNYEAQ. Trimming took 5 bases from V and 3 from J, leaving 17 bases between them. The CDR3 coding sequence is TGTGCCAGCAGCCCGCGGGGCGGGACGGTCTACAATGAGCAGTTCTTC. Protein: CASSPRGGTVYNEQFF.

This clonotype was seen ten or more times. The chain joins TRBV5-1 to TRBJ2-1; 9 bases are shared with TRBD2. The CDR3 extends over 15 amino acids. Germline values: CDR1 SGHRS, CDR2 YFSETQ. Trimming at V came to 0 bases and at J to 4 bases, leaving 2 bases not matched to a gene. For the CDR3, the DNA is TGCGCCAGCAGCTTGGGGCTAGCGGGATACAATGAGCAGTTCTTC. Protein product: CASSLGLAGYNEQFF. The whole variable domain, remainder taken from reference TRBV5-1 and TRBJ2-1, is KAGVTQTPRYLIKTRGQQVTLSCSPISGHRSVSWYQQTPGQGLQFLFEYFSETQRNKGNFPGRFSGRQFSNSRSEMNVSTLELGDSALYLCASSLGLAGYNEQFFGPGTRLTVL.

This chain connects TRBV18 to TRBJ2-1; 7 bases map to TRBD2. V shed 2 bases and J 2 bases; nucleotides not matched to a gene: 3. CDR3 size: 15 residues. From germline, CDR1 is KGHSH and CDR2 LQKENI. The CDR3 loop reads CASSPSSGPYNEQFF. The DNA of the CDR3 is TGTGCCAGCTCACCATCTAGCGGACCCTACAATGAGCAGTTCTTC.

CDR3 residues: CSEAGQRNIQYF. The CDR3 DNA reads as TGCAGTGAAGCGGGACAGCGGAACATTCAGTACTTC. J is TRBJ2-4 and V is TRBV20-1; D tentatively fits TRBD1 or TRBD2 (7 bases each). This CDR3 is built from 12 residues. V lost 7 bases and J 7 bases, leaving 14 bases between the germline ends. Germline lookup yields CDR1 DFQATT and CDR2 SNEGSKA (reference sequence).

This clonotype was observed a few times. This chain links TRBV27 with TRBJ2-1; TRBD2 aligns across 14 bases. CDR3 length equals 15 residues. CDR1 and CDR2 from the germline V gene are MNHEY and SMNVEV (reference sequence). The junction had 7 bases not matched to a gene; V was cut back by 6 bases and J by 9 bases. Written as DNA, the CDR3 is TGTGCCAGCAGACCCGGGACTAGCGGGAGAGGTGAGCAGTTCTTC. Translated: CASRPGTSGRGEQFF.

The CDR3 nucleotides are TGTGCCAGCTCACCACAAGCCGGGCTAGCGGGAGAATACGAGCAGTACTTC. It specifies CASSPQAGLAGEYEQYF. This chain links TRBV18 with TRBJ2-7; the match to TRBD2 covers 10 bases. The germline CDR1 and CDR2 sequences are KGHSH and LQKENI. Germline trimming cut 1 base from V and 4 bases from J; bases unmatched to any gene: 10. This CDR3 region has 17 residues.

This clonotype was recorded many times. The DNA for the CDR3 is TGTGCCAGCAGCCAAGGCCTGACGACTAGCGGCACCGGGGAGCTGTTTTTT. Translating gives CASSQGLTTSGTGELFF. V and J are TRBV4-2 and TRBJ2-2, with 9 bases matching TRBD2. The CDR3 contains 17 residues. CDR1 and CDR2 (germline): LGHNA, YNFKEQ. Germline trimming cut 1 base from V and 4 bases from J; bases unmatched to any gene: 7.

This clonotype has ten or more counts. The chain recombines TRBV6-1 with TRBJ2-7; D ambiguous. The CDR3 loop spans 15 amino acids. The V gene lost 4 bases and the J gene lost 0 bases, with 13 bases spanning the gap. The V gene's germline CDR1 is MNHNS and CDR2 SASEGT. DNA for the CDR3: TGTGCCAGCAGTGTTGCGATCCAAGGCTCCTACGAGCAGTACTTC. Protein product: CASSVAIQGSYEQYF.

V and J are TRBV14 and TRBJ1-4; a possible D gene is TRBD1 (5 bases). CDR1 is SGHDN, CDR2 FVKESK, per germline. Trimming took 4 bases from V and 3 from J, leaving 12 bases between them. CDR3 length equals 15 residues. DNA of the CDR3: TGTGCCAGCAGCCCTATTGGACAACCTAATGAAAAACTGTTTTTT. It is translated as CASSPIGQPNEKLFF.

This sequence joins TRBV7-3 and TRBJ2-6; 9 nucleotides match TRBD1. Germline-derived CDR1 and CDR2 are SGHTA and FQGTGA. This CDR3 is 18 amino acids long. V shed 5 bases and J 0 bases; nucleotides not matched to a gene: 8. The CDR3, as DNA: TGTGCCAGCAGCCACAGGGGGCCGATGTCCTCTGGGGCCAACGTCCTGACTTTC. This encodes CASSHRGPMSSGANVLTF.

The sample holds many counts of this clonotype. A read error may account for a junction end that differs from germline. This sequence joins TRBV5-8 and TRBJ2-4; a weak D match, TRBD1 (6 bases). CDR3 size: 12 residues. CDR1 and CDR2 from the germline V gene are SGHTS and YDEGEE. CDR3 protein: CASSPRDTRWNF. Here the CDR3 DNA reads TGTGCCAGCAGCCCCCGGGACACCCGGTGGAACTTC.

This clonotype was counted ten times or more. The chain has TRBV5-1 and TRBJ2-1; 7 bases are a match to TRBD2. J lost 6 bases, V lost 0 bases, and 6 bases had no gene match. This CDR3 region has 15 residues. Germline V gene data show CDR1 as SGHRS and CDR2 as YFSETQ. The CDR3 spells CASSLVLAATNEQFF. Here the CDR3 DNA reads TGCGCCAGCAGCTTGGTCCTAGCGGCGACCAATGAGCAGTTCTTC.

There are many counts of this clonotype. V usage is TRBV20-1 and J usage is TRBJ2-2; the match to TRBD2 covers 9 bases. J was trimmed by 6 bases and V by 4 bases; bases with no gene match: 9. This CDR3 has 15 residues. The germline CDR1 and CDR2 sequences are DFQATT and SNEGSKA (reference sequence). The CDR3 nucleotides read TGCAGTGCTACTAGCGGGATTCTTTCGTCCGGGGAGCTGTTTTTT. Residues: CSATSGILSSGELFF.

The chain couples TRBV7-9 to TRBJ1-6; D gene unclear. Germline loops: CDR1 SEHNR, CDR2 FQNEAQ (reference sequence). V gave up 0 bases and J gave up 7 bases, with 10 bases separating them. CDR3 length: 15 amino acids. Here the CDR3 reads CASSLAPPENSPLHF. The DNA of the CDR3 is TGTGCCAGCAGCTTAGCGCCCCCGGAAAATTCACCCCTCCACTTT.

The chain carries TRBV12-3 or TRBV12-4 and TRBJ2-1; tentative D call: TRBD1 (6 bases). The CDR3 extends over 14 amino acids. V was cut by 6 bases and J by 9 bases, with 18 bases left in between. CDR3: CASRTDSGVSEQFF. The DNA of the CDR3 is TGTGCCAGCAGAACGGACAGCGGTGTGAGTGAGCAGTTCTTC.

Only a few counts were recorded for this clonotype. The gene calls are TRBV19 and TRBJ2-1, with 9 bases lining up with TRBD1. CDR3 length: 16 residues. The germline CDR1 and CDR2 sequences are LNHDA and SQIVND (reference sequence). The trim removed 6 bases at V and 2 bases at J, leaving 8 bases unmatched. For the CDR3, the DNA is TGTGCCAGTAGCACCGGGACAGGGTGGGCCTACAATGAGCAGTTCTTC. It yields the protein CASSTGTGWAYNEQFF.

The rearrangement links TRBV30 to TRBJ1-3; D unresolved. The CDR3 length is 14 residues. With 1 base removed from V and 0 bases from J, the gap between germline ends came to 7 bases. Germline values: CDR1 GTSNPN, CDR2 SVGIG (reference sequence). CDR3 region: CAWSDGSSGNTIYF. As DNA, the CDR3 is TGTGCCTGGAGTGACGGGAGCTCTGGAAACACCATATATTTT.